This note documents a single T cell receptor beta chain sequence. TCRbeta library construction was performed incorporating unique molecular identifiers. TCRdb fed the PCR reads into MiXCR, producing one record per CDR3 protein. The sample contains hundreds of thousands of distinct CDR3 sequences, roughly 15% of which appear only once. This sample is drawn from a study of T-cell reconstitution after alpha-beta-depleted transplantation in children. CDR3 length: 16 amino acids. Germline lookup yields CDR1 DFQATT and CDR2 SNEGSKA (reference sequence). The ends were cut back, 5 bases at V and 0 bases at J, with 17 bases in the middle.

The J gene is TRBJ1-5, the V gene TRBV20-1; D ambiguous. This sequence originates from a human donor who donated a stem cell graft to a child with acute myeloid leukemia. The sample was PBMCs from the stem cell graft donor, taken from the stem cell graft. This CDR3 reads CSAPLGTSYSNQPQHF. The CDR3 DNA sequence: TGCAGTGCTCCCTTAGGAACTTCTTATAGCAATCAGCCCCAGCATTTT.